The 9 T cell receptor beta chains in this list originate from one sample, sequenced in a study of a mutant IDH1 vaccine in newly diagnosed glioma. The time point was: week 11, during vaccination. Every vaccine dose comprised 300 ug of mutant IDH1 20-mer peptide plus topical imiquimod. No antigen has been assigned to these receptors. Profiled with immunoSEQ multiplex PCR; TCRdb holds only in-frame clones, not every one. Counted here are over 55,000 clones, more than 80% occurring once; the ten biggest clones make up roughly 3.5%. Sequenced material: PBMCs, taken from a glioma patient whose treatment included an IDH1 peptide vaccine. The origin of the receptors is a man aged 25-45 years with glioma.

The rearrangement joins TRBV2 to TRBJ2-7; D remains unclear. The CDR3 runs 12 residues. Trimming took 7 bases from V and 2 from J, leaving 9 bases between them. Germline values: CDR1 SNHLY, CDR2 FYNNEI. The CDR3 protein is CASTYEAYEQYF. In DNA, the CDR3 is TGTGCCAGCACCTACGAGGCCTACGAGCAGTACTTC.

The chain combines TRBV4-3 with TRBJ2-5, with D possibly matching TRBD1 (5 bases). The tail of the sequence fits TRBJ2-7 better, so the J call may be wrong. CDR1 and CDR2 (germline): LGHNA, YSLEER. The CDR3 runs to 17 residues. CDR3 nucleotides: TGCGCCAGCAGCCAAACCGACAGCGCGCGGAGCTCCTACGAGCAGTACTTC. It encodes CASSQTDSARSSYEQYF.

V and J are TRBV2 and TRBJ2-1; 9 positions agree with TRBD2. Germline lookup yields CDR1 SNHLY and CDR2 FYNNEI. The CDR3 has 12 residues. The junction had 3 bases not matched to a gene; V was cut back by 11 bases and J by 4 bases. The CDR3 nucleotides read TGTGCCTGGCGGGGGGGATACAATGAGCAGTTCTTC. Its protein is CAWRGGYNEQFF.

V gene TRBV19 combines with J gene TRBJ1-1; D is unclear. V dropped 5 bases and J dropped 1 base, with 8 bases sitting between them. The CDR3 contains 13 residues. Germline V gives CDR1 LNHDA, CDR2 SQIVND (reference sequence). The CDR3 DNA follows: TGTGCCAGTAGTCCATCGGGGAACACTGAAGCTTTCTTT. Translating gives CASSPSGNTEAFF.

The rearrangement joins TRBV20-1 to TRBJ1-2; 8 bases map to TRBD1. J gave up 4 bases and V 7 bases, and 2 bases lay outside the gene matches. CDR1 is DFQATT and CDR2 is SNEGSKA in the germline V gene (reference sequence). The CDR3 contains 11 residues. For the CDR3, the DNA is TGCAGTGGTGGACAGGGCTATGGCTACACCTTC. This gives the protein CSGGQGYGYTF.

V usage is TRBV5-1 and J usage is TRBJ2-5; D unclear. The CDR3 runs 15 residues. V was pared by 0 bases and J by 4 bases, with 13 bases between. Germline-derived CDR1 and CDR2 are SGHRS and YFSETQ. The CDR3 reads CASSLDPLRRETQYF. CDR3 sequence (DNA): TGCGCCAGCAGCTTGGACCCTCTGAGGAGAGAGACCCAGTACTTC.

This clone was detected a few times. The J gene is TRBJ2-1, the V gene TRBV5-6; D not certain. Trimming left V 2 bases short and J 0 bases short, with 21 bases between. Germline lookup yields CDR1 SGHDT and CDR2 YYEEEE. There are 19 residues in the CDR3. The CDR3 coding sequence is TGTGCCAGCAGCTTCCTGATAGGGTCGAGCTCGAGCTCCTACAATGAGCAGTTCTTC. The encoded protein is CASSFLIGSSSSSYNEQFF.

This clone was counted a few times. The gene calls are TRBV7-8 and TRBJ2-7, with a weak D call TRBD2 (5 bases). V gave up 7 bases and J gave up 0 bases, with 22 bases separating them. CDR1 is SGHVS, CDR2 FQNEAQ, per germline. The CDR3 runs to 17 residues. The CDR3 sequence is CASTPRQVGRRSYEQYF. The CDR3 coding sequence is TGTGCCAGCACCCCACGGCAAGTAGGGAGACGCTCCTACGAGCAGTACTTC.

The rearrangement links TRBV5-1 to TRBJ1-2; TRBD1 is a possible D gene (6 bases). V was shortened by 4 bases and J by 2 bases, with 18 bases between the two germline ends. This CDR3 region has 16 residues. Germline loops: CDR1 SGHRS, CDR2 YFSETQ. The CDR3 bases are TGCGCCAGCAGCCTTAGTTTCAGGGGAGGGAACTATGGCTACACCTTC. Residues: CASSLSFRGGNYGYTF. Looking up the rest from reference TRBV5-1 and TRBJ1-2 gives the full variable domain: KAGVTQTPRYLIKTRGQQVTLSCSPISGHRSVSWYQQTPGQGLQFLFEYFSETQRNKGNFPGRFSGRQFSNSRSEMNVSTLELGDSALYLCASSLSFRGGNYGYTFGSGTRLTVV.